These 19 T cell receptor beta chains share one sample of origin, sequenced in a study of blood T cells in healthy people across ages. Using a J-beta primer mix together with a sample-barcoded 5' primer, a second PCR was run for about 6 to 12 cycles. MiXCR, run by TCRdb on the 5' RACE reads, gives a single entry per CDR3 protein. The sample has more than 600,000 distinct CDR3 sequences, around a quarter seen once; the top ten hold under 9.5%. These same data were also listed under a study on T cells of mothers and their children.

Sequencing input: blood. The receptor set was obtained from a boy aged 5-17 years in good health.

The chain employs TRBV15 and TRBJ1-4, with D perhaps TRBD1 (6 bases). Trimming shortened V by 3 bases and J by 8 bases, and 13 bases separated the two germline ends. The CDR3 extends over 14 amino acids. In germline, CDR1 is LNHNV, CDR2 YYDKDF (reference sequence). CDR3 in amino acids: CATSRGHPREKLFF. The CDR3, as DNA: TGTGCCACCAGCAGGGGACATCCCCGGGAAAAACTGTTTTTT.

This clonotype showed up just once. The chain employs TRBV28 and TRBJ2-1, with a possible D match to TRBD1 (5 bases). Germline V gives CDR1 MDHEN, CDR2 SYDVKM. The CDR3 is 13 amino acids. Trimming left V 8 bases short and J 15 bases short, with 23 bases between. The chain's CDR3 is CASRAGYGIRWFF. In DNA form, the CDR3 reads TGTGCCAGCCGTGCAGGGTATGGGATTCGGTGGTTCTTC.

This clonotype was counted a few times. The chain joins TRBV20-1 to TRBJ2-6, with D hard to call. Germline loops: CDR1 DFQATT, CDR2 SNEGSKA (reference sequence). The V gene lost 1 base and the J gene lost 0 bases, with 4 bases spanning the gap. The CDR3 spans 14 residues. The CDR3 sequence: CSARGGSGANVLTF. The CDR3 DNA follows: TGCAGTGCTAGAGGAGGCTCTGGGGCCAACGTCCTGACTTTC.

The rearrangement uses TRBV6-5 and TRBJ1-3; D remains ambiguous. The V and J ends lost 4 bases and 0 bases respectively, with 13 bases between them. Germline assignment: CDR1 MNHEY and CDR2 SVGAGI. The CDR3 loop spans 16 amino acids. DNA of the CDR3: TGTGCCAGCAGTTGGGAGGTCAGAAGCTCTGGAAACACCATATATTTT. Translation gives CASSWEVRSSGNTIYF.

The genes are TRBV5-6 and TRBJ2-4; TRBD2 agrees at 13 bases. CDR1 is SGHDT and CDR2 is YYEEEE in the germline V gene. CDR3 size: 16 residues. Trimming cost V 3 bases and J 8 bases; bases outside gene matches: 8. The CDR3 DNA is TGTGCCAGCAGCTCCGGACTAGCGGGGGAAGGTCACATTCAGTACTTC. It translates to CASSSGLAGEGHIQYF.

V gene TRBV6-5 combines with J gene TRBJ2-7; D is perhaps TRBD1 (5 bases). The germline V gene encodes CDR1 MNHEY and CDR2 SVGAGI. V lost 5 bases, J lost 13 bases, and 27 bases lay in between. The length of the CDR3 is 15 residues. CDR3 coding DNA: TGTGCCAGCAGTCAGGGCAGGACCCATCTTGAAGCTATTTACTTC. Translated: CASSQGRTHLEAIYF.

This sequence joins TRBV12-3 or TRBV12-4 and TRBJ2-4; either TRBD1 or TRBD2 may supply D (5 bases each). There are 13 residues in the CDR3. V was clipped by 7 bases and J by 7 bases, with 14 bases between them. CDR3: CASTRGATNIQYF. In nucleotides, the CDR3 is TGTGCCAGCACCCGAGGGGCCACGAACATTCAGTACTTC.

This clonotype has just a few counts. The chain combines TRBV27 with TRBJ2-4; unclear D gene. Germline CDR1 reads MNHEY; CDR2 reads SMNVEV (reference sequence). This CDR3 contains 15 residues. The V end lost 4 bases, the J end lost 9 bases, and 19 bases lay between the germline ends. The CDR3 reads CASSSLRVESGIQYF. Written as DNA, the CDR3 is TGTGCCAGCAGTTCGCTACGGGTGGAGAGTGGCATTCAGTACTTC.

The rearrangement joins TRBV6-2 or TRBV6-3 to TRBJ1-2; 7 bases agree with TRBD1. Germline V gives CDR1 MNHEY, CDR2 SVGEGT. V lost 6 bases and J lost 7; bases outside the gene matches: 5. This CDR3 spans 12 amino acids. The CDR3 DNA is TGTGCCAGCAGCACGACAGGGACTGGCTACACCTTC. Amino acids: CASSTTGTGYTF.

This clonotype was counted a single time. This chain joins TRBV6-1 and TRBJ1-4; 9 positions match TRBD1. This CDR3 spans 16 amino acids. After removal of 1 base from V and 7 bases from J, the junction contained 7 bases not matched to a gene. The V gene's germline CDR1 is MNHNS and CDR2 SASEGT. CDR3 residues: CASSEVATGGIEKLFF. The CDR3 coding sequence is TGTGCCAGCAGTGAAGTTGCGACAGGGGGAATTGAAAAACTGTTTTTT.

V and J are TRBV20-1 and TRBJ2-1; D unresolved. Germline CDR1 is DFQATT and CDR2 is SNEGSKA (reference sequence). V lost 7 bases to trimming and J lost 0 bases, with 19 bases between them. This CDR3 comprises 16 residues. DNA for the CDR3: TGCAGTGGTGCCTTCTACGCCGCTAACTCCTACAATGAGCAGTTCTTC. This codes for CSGAFYAANSYNEQFF.

This clonotype was detected only a few times. The CDR3 region is CASSPRDITYNEQFF. The CDR3 bases are TGTGCCAGCAGCCCTCGGGACATTACCTACAATGAGCAGTTCTTC. V is TRBV7-9 and J is TRBJ2-1, with D possibly being TRBD1 (6 bases). Trimming removed 5 bases from V and 2 bases from J, with 13 bases in between. Germline lookup yields CDR1 SEHNR and CDR2 FQNEAQ (reference sequence). CDR3 length equals 15 residues.

The chain combines TRBV28 with TRBJ2-1, with D unclear. The ends were cut back, 5 bases at V and 8 bases at J, with 13 bases in the middle. The CDR3 is 13 residues long. Germline values: CDR1 MDHEN, CDR2 SYDVKM. The CDR3 sequence is CASSRLSGHEQFF. The CDR3 DNA follows: TGTGCCAGCAGTCGGCTTTCTGGACATGAGCAGTTCTTC.

This clonotype turned up a few times. This chain uses TRBV29-1 with TRBJ1-2, with 12 positions matching TRBD1. The V and J ends lost 7 bases and 6 bases, in that order; junction bases with no gene match: 6. The CDR3 spans 13 residues. Germline values: CDR1 SQVTM, CDR2 ANQGSEA. The DNA for the CDR3 is TGCAGCGCCCGGGACAGGGGGCTGCATGGCTACACCTTC. As protein: CSARDRGLHGYTF.

This clonotype was seen a handful of times. The chain is built from TRBV13 and TRBJ2-3; TRBD2 agrees at 14 bases. Germline V gene lookup returns CDR1 PRHDT and CDR2 FYEKMQ (reference sequence). The V gene end was trimmed by 0 bases and the J gene end by 1 base; junction bases not matched to a gene: 6. The CDR3 totals 19 residues. The CDR3 coding sequence is TGTGCCAGCAGCTTAGGTGGACTAGCGGGAGGTCGTGGCACAGATACGCAGTATTTT. Translating it yields CASSLGGLAGGRGTDTQYF.

This chain connects TRBV7-9 to TRBJ1-2; D gene uncertain. CDR3 length: 13 amino acids. Trimming stripped 5 bases from V and 5 bases from J, with 12 bases between. Germline V CDR1 and CDR2: SEHNR, FQNEAQ (reference sequence). CDR3 sequence reads: CASSPDFFYGYTF. The CDR3 coding sequence is TGTGCCAGCAGCCCGGACTTCTTTTATGGCTACACCTTC.

This chain uses TRBV20-1 with TRBJ2-2; 8 positions match TRBD1. CDR3 length: 14 residues. The germline CDR1 and CDR2 sequences are DFQATT and SNEGSKA (reference sequence). Trimming at V came to 1 base and at J to 4 bases, leaving 2 bases not matched to a gene. DNA of the CDR3: TGCAGTGCTAGAGCAGGGGGCATCACCGGGGAGCTGTTTTTT. Translation: CSARAGGITGELFF.

The chain links TRBV29-1 to TRBJ2-3, with D perhaps being TRBD1 or TRBD2 (5 bases each). Germline CDR1 reads SQVTM; CDR2 reads ANQGSEA. The CDR3 runs to 13 residues. The CDR3 bases are TGCAGTTCAAGCCGGGGACCGGGGGATACGCAGTATTTT. Its protein product is CSSSRGPGDTQYF.

This chain connects TRBV20-1 to TRBJ2-5; 7 nucleotides align to TRBD2. The DNA end favors TRBJ2-7, so the J call may be wrong. This CDR3 is 14 amino acids long. The germline V gene encodes CDR1 DFQATT and CDR2 SNEGSKA (reference sequence). CDR3 coding DNA: TGCAGTGCTAGGACCGGGGGGTCATACTACGAGCAGTACTTC. Its translation: CSARTGGSYYEQYF.